The 32 T cell receptor beta chains given below trace back to one sample, sequenced in a study of cytomegalovirus exposure and HLA in healthy donors. Clones were read by immunoSEQ multiplex PCR, and TCRdb kept only the in-frame ones, dropping some. The repertoire holds some 130,000 clones, around four fifths seen once, with 25% to 30% in the top ten. Sample: PBMCs. The origin of the receptors is a man aged 25 to 45 in good health and CMV-seropositive.

This rearrangement joins TRBV5-1 to TRBJ2-3; TRBD2 aligns across 8 bases. V trimming: 2 bases; J trimming: 0 bases; junction bases outside the gene matches: 2. Germline CDR1 reads SGHRS; CDR2 reads YFSETQ. The CDR3 consists of 15 residues. This CDR3 is CASSLAGESTDTQYF. CDR3 in DNA: TGCGCCAGCAGCTTAGCGGGAGAGAGCACAGATACGCAGTATTTT.

This clone was picked up one time. The same CDR3 is also encoded by other DNA sequences in this sample. J is TRBJ2-7 and V is TRBV29-1; no firm D call. The V end was cut by 0 bases, the J end by 0 bases, with 6 bases between. Germline loops: CDR1 SQVTM, CDR2 ANQGSEA. CDR3 size: 13 residues. CDR3 sequence: CSVEDRSSYEQYF. DNA for the CDR3: TGCAGCGTTGAAGACCGGAGCTCCTACGAGCAGTACTTC.

The gene calls are TRBV9 and TRBJ2-3; 13 bases map to TRBD2. CDR1 and CDR2 (germline): SGDLS, YYNGEE. The CDR3 covers 15 residues. Germline trimming cut 2 bases from V and 3 bases from J; bases unmatched to any gene: 0. The CDR3 here is CASSVTSGGTDTQYF. In DNA form, the CDR3 reads TGTGCCAGCAGCGTGACTAGCGGGGGGACAGATACGCAGTATTTT.

The rearrangement links TRBV4-3 to TRBJ2-2, with a possible D match to TRBD2 (5 bases). Germline CDR1 reads LGHNA; CDR2 reads YSLEER. V dropped 1 base and J dropped 7 bases, with 13 bases sitting between them. The CDR3 has 15 residues. CDR3 loop: CASSQVGSGNGELFF. Written as DNA, the CDR3 is TGCGCCAGCAGCCAAGTAGGATCGGGGAACGGGGAGCTGTTTTTT.

In DNA form, the CDR3 reads TGTGCCAGCCAGAGGGCGGGGGTTGGAAACACCATATATTTT. Residues: CASQRAGVGNTIYF. This sequence joins TRBV6-6 and TRBJ1-3, with D maybe TRBD1 (5 bases). CDR1 and CDR2 (germline): MNHNY, SVGAGI (reference sequence). The CDR3 sequence is 14 residues long. The V end lost 8 bases, the J end lost 3 bases, and 14 bases lay between the germline ends.

The chain has TRBV9 and TRBJ2-7; 10 bases align to TRBD1. V lost 4 bases to trimming and J lost 2 bases; unmatched junction nucleotides: 6. Per the germline V gene, CDR1 is SGDLS and CDR2 is YYNGEE. This CDR3 region has 15 residues. The CDR3 is CASSKHGQGAYEQYF. CDR3 nucleotides: TGTGCCAGCAGCAAGCATGGACAGGGGGCCTACGAGCAGTACTTC.

V gene TRBV27 combines with J gene TRBJ1-2, with 8 bases matching TRBD1. The CDR3 sequence is 15 residues long. CDR1 and CDR2 from the germline V gene are MNHEY and SMNVEV (reference sequence). Unmatched junction bases numbered 8, after V lost 4 bases and J lost 4 bases. In nucleotides, the CDR3 is TGTGCCAGCAGTTCGACGACAGGGGAGTCCTATGGCTACACCTTC. This sequence encodes CASSSTTGESYGYTF.

The chain is built from TRBV5-1 and TRBJ1-1, with 7 bases matching TRBD1. The CDR3 length is 16 residues. Germline V CDR1 and CDR2: SGHRS, YFSETQ. V shed 5 bases and J 4 bases; nucleotides not matched to a gene: 14. The CDR3 nucleotides read TGCGCCAGCAGAAGGGGGCAACAGGGTAGGGGCACTGAAGCTTTCTTT. Translation gives CASRRGQQGRGTEAFF.

J is TRBJ1-2 and V is TRBV2; D is undetermined. The V end was cut by 1 base, the J end by 3 bases, with 6 bases between. Germline CDR1 and CDR2: SNHLY and FYNNEI. The CDR3 length is 13 residues. CDR3 nucleotides: TGTGCCAGCAGTGAAGGAGGTTACTATGGCTACACCTTC. It codes for CASSEGGYYGYTF.

The chain couples TRBV19 to TRBJ2-7; TRBD1 matches 11 bases. From germline, CDR1 is LNHDA and CDR2 SQIVND (reference sequence). After removal of 6 bases from V and 3 bases from J, the junction contained 10 bases not matched to a gene. The CDR3 spans 16 residues. The CDR3 protein is CASSRTGGYSGYEQYF. As DNA, the CDR3 is TGTGCCAGTAGCCGGACAGGGGGCTATAGTGGCTACGAGCAGTACTTC.

The gene calls are TRBV7-2 and TRBJ2-7, with 12 bases lining up with TRBD2. Germline CDR1 SGHTA, CDR2 FQGNSA. Trimming took 4 bases from V and 4 from J; bases not matched to a gene: 2. CDR3 length equals 14 residues. CDR3 protein: CASSSGTSGYEQYF. Here the CDR3 DNA reads TGTGCCAGCAGCTCCGGGACTAGCGGGTACGAGCAGTACTTC.

A word on this clone: Within the sample, other DNA sequences also encode this same CDR3. V gene TRBV7-3 combines with J gene TRBJ2-5, with 9 bases lining up with TRBD2. From germline, CDR1 is SGHTA and CDR2 FQGTGA. The CDR3 is 15 residues long. Germline trimming cut 3 bases from V and 2 bases from J; bases unmatched to any gene: 4. The CDR3 coding sequence is TGTGCCAGCAGCTTGACTAGCGGAACACAAGAGACCCAGTACTTC. Protein sequence: CASSLTSGTQETQYF. The full variable domain, its missing parts supplied by reference TRBV7-3 and TRBJ2-5, is GAGVSQTPSNKVTEKGKYVELRCDPISGHTALYWYRQSLGQGPEFLIYFQGTGAADDSGLPNDRFFAVRPEGSVSTLKIQRTERGDSAVYLCASSLTSGTQETQYFGPGTRLLVL.

The chain employs TRBV9 and TRBJ2-4; TRBD2 matches at 10 bases. After removal of 0 bases from V and 9 bases from J, the junction contained 9 bases not matched to a gene. The CDR3 totals 16 residues. The germline V gene encodes CDR1 SGDLS and CDR2 YYNGEE. CDR3 in DNA: TGTGCCAGCAGCGTAGGATCCCTAGCGGGAGTGGGCATTCAGTACTTC. Amino acid sequence: CASSVGSLAGVGIQYF.

The rearrangement uses TRBV19 and TRBJ1-3, with a possible D match to TRBD1 (5 bases). The germline V gene encodes CDR1 LNHDA and CDR2 SQIVND (reference sequence). The CDR3 has 14 amino acids. Trimming cost V 6 bases and J 4 bases, with 13 bases left between them. CDR3 loop: CASRVPGRGNTIYF. Written as DNA, the CDR3 is TGTGCCAGTAGAGTTCCAGGGCGCGGAAACACCATATATTTT.

The chain couples TRBV29-1 to TRBJ2-7, with a weak D call TRBD2 (5 bases). The CDR3 length is 15 residues. Germline CDR1 reads SQVTM; CDR2 reads ANQGSEA. V lost 5 bases and J lost 4, with 21 bases in between. DNA for the CDR3: TGCAGCGTTACCGTCGGTGGGAGACCCCCTTACGAGCAGTACTTC. The encoded protein is CSVTVGGRPPYEQYF.

This chain connects TRBV7-9 to TRBJ1-2, with D possibly being TRBD1 (5 bases). V shed 5 bases and J shed 4 bases, with 8 bases lying between them. Germline V gives CDR1 SEHNR, CDR2 FQNEAQ (reference sequence). The CDR3 runs to 12 residues. CDR3 sequence: CASSAGVYGYTF. Here the CDR3 DNA reads TGTGCCAGCAGCGCGGGGGTCTATGGCTACACCTTC.

The chain joins TRBV19 to TRBJ2-1, with 7 bases identical to TRBD1. The V and J ends lost 6 bases and 2 bases, in that order; junction bases with no gene match: 1. CDR1 is LNHDA, CDR2 SQIVND, per germline (reference sequence). The CDR3 contains 13 residues. In DNA form, the CDR3 reads TGTGCCAGTAGCGGACAGGCCTACAATGAGCAGTTCTTC. It yields the protein CASSGQAYNEQFF.

J is TRBJ1-1 and V is TRBV18, with TRBD1 as a possible D gene (5 bases). V was clipped by 1 base and J by 3 bases, with 9 bases between them. Per germline, CDR1 KGHSH and CDR2 LQKENI. This CDR3 contains 14 residues. CDR3 sequence (DNA): TGTGCCAGCTCACCACAGGGGAAGGACACTGAAGCTTTCTTT. Its translation is CASSPQGKDTEAFF.

This clone has a single count. The rearrangement links TRBV27 to TRBJ2-7; weak D call: TRBD1 (6 bases). The V and J ends lost 6 bases and 0 bases respectively, with 9 bases between them. The CDR3 has 13 residues. Germline-derived CDR1 and CDR2 are MNHEY and SMNVEV (reference sequence). CDR3 protein: CASRDSSSYEQYF. In DNA, the CDR3 is TGTGCCAGCAGGGACAGCAGCTCCTACGAGCAGTACTTC.

The chain combines TRBV25-1 with TRBJ2-7, with D hard to call. Trimming pared 4 bases from V and 2 bases from J, leaving 6 bases between. The CDR3 is 12 residues long. Germline CDR1 and CDR2: MGHDK and SYGVNS. The CDR3 sequence is CASSAGAYEQYF. CDR3 bases: TGTGCCAGCAGTGCGGGTGCCTACGAGCAGTACTTC.

The chain recombines TRBV7-2 with TRBJ2-7; 10 nucleotides align to TRBD2. Germline-derived CDR1 and CDR2 are SGHTA and FQGNSA. The CDR3 is 14 residues long. The trim removed 3 bases at V and 3 bases at J, leaving 2 bases unmatched. Written as DNA, the CDR3 is TGTGCCAGCAGCTTGTCTAGCGGGGGCTACGAGCAGTACTTC. Protein product: CASSLSSGGYEQYF.

The CDR3 DNA sequence: TGTGCCAGCAGCCCCGGGCGGAGGACGGAGACCCAGTACTTC. Translation: CASSPGRRTETQYF. The J gene is TRBJ2-5, the V gene TRBV14; TRBD2 is a possible D gene (5 bases). The CDR3 totals 14 residues. CDR1 is SGHDN and CDR2 is FVKESK in the germline V gene. The germline V and J ends were trimmed by 4 bases and 5 bases, with 14 bases remaining between them.

This chain connects TRBV27 to TRBJ2-3; D call uncertain. The germline V gene encodes CDR1 MNHEY and CDR2 SMNVEV (reference sequence). Trimming shortened V by 6 bases and J by 3 bases, and 10 bases separated the two germline ends. This CDR3 comprises 13 residues. The CDR3 sequence is CASSLFRTDTQYF. As DNA, the CDR3 is TGTGCCAGCAGCCTCTTTCGGACAGATACGCAGTATTTT.

The V and J genes are TRBV6-5 and TRBJ1-2, with 7 bases aligning to TRBD1. This CDR3 region has 14 residues. V was clipped by 3 bases and J by 8 bases; unmatched bases: 9. Germline lookup yields CDR1 MNHEY and CDR2 SVGAGI. The DNA of the CDR3 is TGTGCCAGCAGTTATGAGGGGGCCGGGTGGGGCTACACCTTC. This translates into CASSYEGAGWGYTF.

This clone has just one count. Here the CDR3 reads CASSPGGGPRGTGELFF. The CDR3 nucleotides read TGTGCCAGCAGCCCGGGAGGGGGCCCGCGGGGCACCGGGGAGCTGTTTTTT. This chain connects TRBV7-9 to TRBJ2-2; tentative D call: TRBD2 (8 bases). The CDR3 has 17 amino acids. The ends were cut back, 5 bases at V and 4 bases at J, with 20 bases in the middle. Germline V gene sequence: CDR1 SEHNR, CDR2 FQNEAQ (reference sequence).

The chain joins TRBV19 to TRBJ2-1, with TRBD1 matching over 7 bases. J was trimmed by 6 bases and V by 8 bases; bases with no gene match: 4. CDR3 length: 12 residues. Germline CDR1 and CDR2: LNHDA and SQIVND (reference sequence). The CDR3 DNA follows: TGTGCCAGTGGCGACAGGGTCAATGAGCAGTTCTTC. It specifies CASGDRVNEQFF.

This clone was counted once. The chain uses TRBV2 and TRBJ1-3; D unclear. V lost 5 bases and J 1 base, leaving 9 bases between the germline ends. Germline values: CDR1 SNHLY, CDR2 FYNNEI. The CDR3 runs to 14 residues. The CDR3 sequence is CASSLYGSGNTIYF. The CDR3 DNA reads TGTGCCAGCAGTTTATACGGGTCTGGAAACACCATATATTTT.

The genes are TRBV19 and TRBJ1-5; the D gene is possibly TRBD1 (5 bases). The V end was cut by 2 bases, the J end by 2 bases, with 10 bases between. Germline CDR1 and CDR2: LNHDA and SQIVND (reference sequence). The CDR3 runs to 15 residues. CDR3 bases: TGTGCCAGTAGTATATGGGGGGTAGGCAATCAGCCCCAGCATTTT. This sequence encodes CASSIWGVGNQPQHF.

This chain joins TRBV2 and TRBJ1-3; D remains ambiguous. CDR3 length equals 15 residues. The V gene lost 8 bases and the J gene lost 0 bases, with 14 bases spanning the gap. CDR1 and CDR2 from the germline V gene are SNHLY and FYNNEI. The CDR3 nucleotides read TGTGCCAGCCGGGGAGGGATGTTCTCTGGAAACACCATATATTTT. Translating it yields CASRGGMFSGNTIYF.

The chain has TRBV5-4 and TRBJ2-3; 12 nucleotides agree with TRBD2. CDR1 is SGHNT, CDR2 YYREEE, per germline (reference sequence). The CDR3 spans 15 residues. V was pared by 1 base and J by 4 bases, with 1 base of the junction left unmatched. CDR3 coding DNA: TGTGCCAGCAGCTTGCCTAGCGGGGGGGCAGATACGCAGTATTTT. It codes for CASSLPSGGADTQYF.

The chain combines TRBV2 with TRBJ2-7, with D tentatively TRBD1 (5 bases). The CDR3 runs to 12 residues. V lost 8 bases to trimming and J lost 1 base, with 9 bases between them. The germline V gene encodes CDR1 SNHLY and CDR2 FYNNEI. CDR3 region: CASDRGSYEQYF. The CDR3 DNA follows: TGTGCCAGCGACAGAGGATCCTACGAGCAGTACTTC.

The rearrangement links TRBV6-5 to TRBJ1-6; the match to TRBD1 covers 9 bases. The CDR3 contains 13 residues. The V segment lost 5 bases and the J segment 7 bases; nucleotides outside the gene matches: 0. Per the germline V gene, CDR1 is MNHEY and CDR2 is SVGAGI. CDR3 residues: CASSGQGNSPLHF. As DNA, the CDR3 is TGTGCCAGCAGTGGACAGGGGAATTCACCCCTCCACTTT.